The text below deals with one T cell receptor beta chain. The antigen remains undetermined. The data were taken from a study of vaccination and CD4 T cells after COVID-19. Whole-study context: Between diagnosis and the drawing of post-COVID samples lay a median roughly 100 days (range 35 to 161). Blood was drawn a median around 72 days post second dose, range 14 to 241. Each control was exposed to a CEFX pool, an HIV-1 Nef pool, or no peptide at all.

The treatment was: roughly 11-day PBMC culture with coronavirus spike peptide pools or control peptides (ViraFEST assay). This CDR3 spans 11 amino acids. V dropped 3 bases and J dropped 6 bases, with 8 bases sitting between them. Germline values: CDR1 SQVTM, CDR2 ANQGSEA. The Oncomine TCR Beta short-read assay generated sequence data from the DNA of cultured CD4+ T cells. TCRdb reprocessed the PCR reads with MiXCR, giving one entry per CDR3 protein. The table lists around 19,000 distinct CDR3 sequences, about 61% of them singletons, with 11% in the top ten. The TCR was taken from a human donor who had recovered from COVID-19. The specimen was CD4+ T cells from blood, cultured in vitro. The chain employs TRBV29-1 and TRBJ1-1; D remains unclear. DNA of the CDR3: TGCAGCGTTGAGGGATACGCTGAAGCTTTCTTT. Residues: CSVEGYAEAFF.